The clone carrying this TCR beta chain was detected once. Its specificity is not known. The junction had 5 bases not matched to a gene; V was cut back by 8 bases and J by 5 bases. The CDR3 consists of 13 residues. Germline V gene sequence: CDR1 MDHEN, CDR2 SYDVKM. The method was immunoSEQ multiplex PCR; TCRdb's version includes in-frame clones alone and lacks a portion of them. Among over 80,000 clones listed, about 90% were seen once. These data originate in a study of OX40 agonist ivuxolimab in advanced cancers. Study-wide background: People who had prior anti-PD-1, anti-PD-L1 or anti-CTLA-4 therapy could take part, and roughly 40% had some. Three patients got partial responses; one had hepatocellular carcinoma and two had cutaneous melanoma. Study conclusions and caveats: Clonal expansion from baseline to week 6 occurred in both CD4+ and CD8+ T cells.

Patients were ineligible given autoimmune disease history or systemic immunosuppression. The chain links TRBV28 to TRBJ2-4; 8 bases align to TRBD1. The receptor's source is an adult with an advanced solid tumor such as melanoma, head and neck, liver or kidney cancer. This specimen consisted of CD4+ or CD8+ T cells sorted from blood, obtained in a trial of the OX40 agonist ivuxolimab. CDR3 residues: CASADRGENIQYF. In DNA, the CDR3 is TGTGCCAGCGCTGACAGGGGAGAAAACATTCAGTACTTC. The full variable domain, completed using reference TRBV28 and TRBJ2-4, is DVKVTQSSRYLVKRTGEKVFLECVQDMDHENMFWYRQDPGLGLRLIYFSYDVKMKEKGDIPEGYSVSREKKERFSLILESASTNQTSMYLCASADRGENIQYFGAGTRLSVL.